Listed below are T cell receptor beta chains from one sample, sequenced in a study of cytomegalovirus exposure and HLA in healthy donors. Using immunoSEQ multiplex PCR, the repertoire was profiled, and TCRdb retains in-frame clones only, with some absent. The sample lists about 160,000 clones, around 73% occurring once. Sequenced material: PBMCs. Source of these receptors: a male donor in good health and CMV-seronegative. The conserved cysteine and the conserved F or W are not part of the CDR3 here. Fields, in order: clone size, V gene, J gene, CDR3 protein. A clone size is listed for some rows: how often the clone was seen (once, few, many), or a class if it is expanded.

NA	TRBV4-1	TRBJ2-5	ASRRGTSGENRETQY
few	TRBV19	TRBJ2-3	ASSPGRDRVDTQY
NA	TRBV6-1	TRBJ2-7	ASSEGGLAGHQY
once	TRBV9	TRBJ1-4	ASSPGQGAATNEKLF
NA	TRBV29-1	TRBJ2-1	SASGQGVGNEQF
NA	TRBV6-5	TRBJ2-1	ASSLIAGGYNEQF
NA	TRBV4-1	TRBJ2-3	ASSQVSLVMVLDTQY
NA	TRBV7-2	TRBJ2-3	ASSLAGRGGTDTQY
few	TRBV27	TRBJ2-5	ASSLKAAGYQETQY
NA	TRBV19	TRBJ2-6	ASSVTGTGANVLT
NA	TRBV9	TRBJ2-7	ASSVQASGRREQY
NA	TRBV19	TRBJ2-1	ASSPGTGLSLEQF
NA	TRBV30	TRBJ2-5	AWSPGTSSGETQY
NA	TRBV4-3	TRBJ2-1	ASSQEPASYNEQF